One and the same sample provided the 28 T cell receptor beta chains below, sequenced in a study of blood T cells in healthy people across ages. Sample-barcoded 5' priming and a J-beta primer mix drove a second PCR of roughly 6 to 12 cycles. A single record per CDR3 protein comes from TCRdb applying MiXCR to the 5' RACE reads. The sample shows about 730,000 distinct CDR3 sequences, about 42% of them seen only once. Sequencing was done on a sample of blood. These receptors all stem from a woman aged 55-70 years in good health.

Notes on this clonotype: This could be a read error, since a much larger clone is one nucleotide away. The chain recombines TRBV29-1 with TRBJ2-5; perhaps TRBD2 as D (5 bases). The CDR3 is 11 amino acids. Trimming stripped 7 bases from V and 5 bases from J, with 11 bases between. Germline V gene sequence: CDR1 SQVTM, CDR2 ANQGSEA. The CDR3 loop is CSGSVAETQYF. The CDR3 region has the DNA TGCAGCGGATCAGTAGCGGAGACCCAGTACTTC.

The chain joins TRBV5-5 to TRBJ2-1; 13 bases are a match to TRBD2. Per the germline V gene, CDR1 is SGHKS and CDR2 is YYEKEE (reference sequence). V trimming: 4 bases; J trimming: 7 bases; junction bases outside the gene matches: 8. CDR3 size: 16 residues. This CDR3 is CASSPRGTSGKNEQFF. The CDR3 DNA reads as TGTGCCAGCAGCCCCCGCGGGACTAGCGGGAAAAATGAGCAGTTCTTC.

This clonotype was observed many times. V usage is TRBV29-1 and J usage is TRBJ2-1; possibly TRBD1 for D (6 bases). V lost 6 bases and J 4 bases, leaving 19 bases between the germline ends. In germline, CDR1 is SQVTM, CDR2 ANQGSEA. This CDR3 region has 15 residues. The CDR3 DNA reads TGCAGCGTGATTAGTCTTGGGGGCTCGTACAATGAGCAGTTCTTC. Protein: CSVISLGGSYNEQFF.

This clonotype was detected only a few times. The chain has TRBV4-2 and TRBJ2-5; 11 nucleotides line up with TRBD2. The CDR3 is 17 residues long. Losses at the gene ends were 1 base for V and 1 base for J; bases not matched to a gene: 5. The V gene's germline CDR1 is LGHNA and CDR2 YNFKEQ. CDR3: CASSQGGSGGAQETQYF. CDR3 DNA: TGTGCCAGCAGCCAAGGAGGTAGCGGGGGGGCCCAAGAGACCCAGTACTTC.

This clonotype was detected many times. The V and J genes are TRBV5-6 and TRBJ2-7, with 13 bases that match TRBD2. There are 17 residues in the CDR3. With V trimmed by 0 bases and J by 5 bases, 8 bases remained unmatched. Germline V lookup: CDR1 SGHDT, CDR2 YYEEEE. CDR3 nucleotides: TGTGCCAGCAGCTTGGCACTAGCGGGAGGGCCTCTGGACGAGCAGTACTTC. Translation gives CASSLALAGGPLDEQYF.

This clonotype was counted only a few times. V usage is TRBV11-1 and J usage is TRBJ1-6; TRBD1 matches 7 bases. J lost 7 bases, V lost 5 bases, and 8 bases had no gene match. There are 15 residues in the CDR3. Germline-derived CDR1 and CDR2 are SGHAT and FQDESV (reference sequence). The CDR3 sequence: CASSRQGVVNSPLHF. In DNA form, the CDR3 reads TGTGCCAGCAGCAGACAGGGTGTGGTGAATTCACCCCTCCACTTT.

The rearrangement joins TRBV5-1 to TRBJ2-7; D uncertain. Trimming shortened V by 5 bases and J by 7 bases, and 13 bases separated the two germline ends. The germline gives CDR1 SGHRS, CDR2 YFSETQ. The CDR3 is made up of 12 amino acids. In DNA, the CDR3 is TGCGCCAGCAGTGAGGCTTCCAATGAGCAGTACTTC. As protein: CASSEASNEQYF.

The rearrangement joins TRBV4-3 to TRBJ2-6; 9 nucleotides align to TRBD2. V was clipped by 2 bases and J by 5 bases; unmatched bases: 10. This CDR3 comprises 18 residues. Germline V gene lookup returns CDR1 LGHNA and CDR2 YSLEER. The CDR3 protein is CASSQMGLAAGRANVLTF. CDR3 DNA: TGCGCCAGCAGCCAAATGGGACTAGCCGCTGGGCGGGCCAACGTCCTGACTTTC.

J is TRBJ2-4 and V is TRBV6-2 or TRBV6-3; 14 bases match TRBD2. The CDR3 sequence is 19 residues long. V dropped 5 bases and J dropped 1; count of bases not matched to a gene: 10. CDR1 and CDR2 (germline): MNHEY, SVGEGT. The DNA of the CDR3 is TGTGCCAGCAGTCGACTGGGACTAGCGGGAGAGGTGGCCAAAAACATTCAGTACTTC. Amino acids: CASSRLGLAGEVAKNIQYF.

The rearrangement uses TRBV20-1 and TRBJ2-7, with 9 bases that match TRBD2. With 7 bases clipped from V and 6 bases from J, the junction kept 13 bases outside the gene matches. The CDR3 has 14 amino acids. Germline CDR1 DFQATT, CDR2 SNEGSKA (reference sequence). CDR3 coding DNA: TGCAGTGGAGGCCCATTAGCGGGAGCGGGCGAGCAGTACTTC. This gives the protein CSGGPLAGAGEQYF.

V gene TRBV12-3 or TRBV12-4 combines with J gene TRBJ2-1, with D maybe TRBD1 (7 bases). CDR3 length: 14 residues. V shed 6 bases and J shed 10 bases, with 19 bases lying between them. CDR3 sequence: CASSTGTARGEQFF. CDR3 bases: TGTGCCAGCAGCACCGGGACAGCCCGGGGGGAGCAGTTCTTC.

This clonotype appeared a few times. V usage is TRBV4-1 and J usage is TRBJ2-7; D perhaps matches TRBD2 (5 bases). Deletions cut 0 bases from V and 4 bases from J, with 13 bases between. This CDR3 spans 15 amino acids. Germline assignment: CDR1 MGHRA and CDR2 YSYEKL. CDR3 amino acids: CASSQDAGPQYEQYF. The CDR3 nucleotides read TGCGCCAGCAGCCAAGATGCGGGCCCCCAATACGAGCAGTACTTC.

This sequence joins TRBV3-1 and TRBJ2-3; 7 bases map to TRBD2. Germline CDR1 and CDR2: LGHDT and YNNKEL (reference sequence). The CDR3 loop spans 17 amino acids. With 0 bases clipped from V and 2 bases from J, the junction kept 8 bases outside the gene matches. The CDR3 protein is CASSQESAGDSTDTQYF. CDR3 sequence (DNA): TGTGCCAGCAGCCAAGAATCCGCGGGAGATTCCACAGATACGCAGTATTTT.

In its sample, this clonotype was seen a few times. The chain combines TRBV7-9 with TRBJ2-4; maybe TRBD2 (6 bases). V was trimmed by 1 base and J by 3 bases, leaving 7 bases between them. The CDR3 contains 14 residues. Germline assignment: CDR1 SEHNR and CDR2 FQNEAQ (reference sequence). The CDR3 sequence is CASSLGEVKNIQYF. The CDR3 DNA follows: TGTGCCAGCAGCTTAGGGGAGGTCAAAAACATTCAGTACTTC.

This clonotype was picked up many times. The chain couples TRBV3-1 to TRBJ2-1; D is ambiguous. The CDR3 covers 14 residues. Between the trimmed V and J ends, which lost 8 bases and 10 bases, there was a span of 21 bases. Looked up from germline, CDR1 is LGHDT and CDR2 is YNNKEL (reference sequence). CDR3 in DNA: TGTGCCAGCGGGCAGGCTATGGGGTTGAGGGAGCAGTTCTTC. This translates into CASGQAMGLREQFF.

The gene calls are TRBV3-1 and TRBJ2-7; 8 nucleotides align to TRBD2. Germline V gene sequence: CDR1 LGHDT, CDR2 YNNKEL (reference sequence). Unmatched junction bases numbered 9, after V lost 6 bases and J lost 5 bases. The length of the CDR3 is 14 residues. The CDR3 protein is CASSLSGRGHEQYF. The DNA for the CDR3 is TGTGCCAGCAGTCTGAGCGGGAGAGGCCACGAGCAGTACTTC.

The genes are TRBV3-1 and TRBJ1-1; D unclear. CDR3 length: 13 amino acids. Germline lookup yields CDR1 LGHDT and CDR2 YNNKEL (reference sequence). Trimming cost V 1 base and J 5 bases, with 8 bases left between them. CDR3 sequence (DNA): TGTGCCAGCAGCCAAGGCCCCGAGACTGAAGCTTTCTTT. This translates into CASSQGPETEAFF. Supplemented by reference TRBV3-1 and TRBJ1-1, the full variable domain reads DTAVSQTPKYLVTQMGNDKSIKCEQNLGHDTMYWYKQDSKKFLKIMFSYNNKELIINETVPNRFSPKSPDKAHLNLHINSLELGDSAVYFCASSQGPETEAFFGQGTRLTVV.

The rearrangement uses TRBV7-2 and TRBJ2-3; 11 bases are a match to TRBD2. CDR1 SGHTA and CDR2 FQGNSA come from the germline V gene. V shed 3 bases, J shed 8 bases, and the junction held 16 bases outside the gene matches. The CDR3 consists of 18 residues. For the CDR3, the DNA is TGTGCCAGCAGCTTGGGGTGGATAGCGGGGGGGCGGGCAGGTACGCAGTATTTT. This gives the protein CASSLGWIAGGRAGTQYF.

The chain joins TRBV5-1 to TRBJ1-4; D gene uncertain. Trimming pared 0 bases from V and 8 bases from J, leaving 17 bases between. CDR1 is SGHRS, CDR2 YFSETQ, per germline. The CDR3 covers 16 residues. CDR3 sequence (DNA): TGCGCCAGCAGCTTGGAACAAGTGCAGCCGGGGGAAAAACTGTTTTTT. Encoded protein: CASSLEQVQPGEKLFF.

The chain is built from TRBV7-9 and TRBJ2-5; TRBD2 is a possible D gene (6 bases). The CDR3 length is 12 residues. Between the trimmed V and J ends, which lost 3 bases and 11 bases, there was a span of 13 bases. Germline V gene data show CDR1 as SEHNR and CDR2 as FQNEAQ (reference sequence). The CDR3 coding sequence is TGTGCCAGCAGCTTGCCGGGAGCCGGGCAGTACTTC. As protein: CASSLPGAGQYF.

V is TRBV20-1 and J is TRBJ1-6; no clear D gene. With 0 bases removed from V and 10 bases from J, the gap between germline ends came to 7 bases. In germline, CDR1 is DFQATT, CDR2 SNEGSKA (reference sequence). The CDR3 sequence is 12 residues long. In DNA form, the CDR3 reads TGCAGTGCTAGAGAACCGGTCTCACCCCTCCACTTT. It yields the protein CSAREPVSPLHF.

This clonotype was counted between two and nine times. For the CDR3, the DNA is TGCGCCAGCAGCTTTATGGGGACAGGGAACGTCGAGCAGTACTTC. Translation: CASSFMGTGNVEQYF. The V and J genes are TRBV5-1 and TRBJ2-7, with TRBD1 matching over 9 bases. Germline CDR1 SGHRS, CDR2 YFSETQ. J lost 6 bases, V lost 2 bases, and 9 bases had no gene match. The CDR3 runs to 15 residues.

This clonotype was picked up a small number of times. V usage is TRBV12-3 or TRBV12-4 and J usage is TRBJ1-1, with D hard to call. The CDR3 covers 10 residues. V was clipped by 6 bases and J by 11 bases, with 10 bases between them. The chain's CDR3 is CASSRERAFF. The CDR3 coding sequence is TGTGCCAGCAGCCGAGAAAGGGCTTTCTTT.

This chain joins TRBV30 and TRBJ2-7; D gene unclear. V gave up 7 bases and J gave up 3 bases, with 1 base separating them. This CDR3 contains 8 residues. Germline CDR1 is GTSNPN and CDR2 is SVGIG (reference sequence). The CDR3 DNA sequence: TGTGCCTTCTACGAGCAGTACTTC. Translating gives CAFYEQYF.

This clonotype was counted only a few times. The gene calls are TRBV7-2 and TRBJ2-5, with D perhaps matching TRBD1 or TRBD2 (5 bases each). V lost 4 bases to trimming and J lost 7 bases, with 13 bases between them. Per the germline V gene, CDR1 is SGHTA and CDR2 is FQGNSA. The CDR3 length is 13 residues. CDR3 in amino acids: CASSSGGRGTQYF. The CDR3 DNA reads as TGTGCCAGCAGCTCTGGGGGTCGAGGGACCCAGTACTTC.

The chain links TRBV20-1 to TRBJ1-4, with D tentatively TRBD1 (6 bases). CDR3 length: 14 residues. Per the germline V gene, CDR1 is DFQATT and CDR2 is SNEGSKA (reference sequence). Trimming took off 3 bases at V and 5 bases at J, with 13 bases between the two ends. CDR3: CSARDVGGNEKLFF. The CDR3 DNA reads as TGCAGTGCTAGGGACGTAGGGGGGAATGAAAAACTGTTTTTT.

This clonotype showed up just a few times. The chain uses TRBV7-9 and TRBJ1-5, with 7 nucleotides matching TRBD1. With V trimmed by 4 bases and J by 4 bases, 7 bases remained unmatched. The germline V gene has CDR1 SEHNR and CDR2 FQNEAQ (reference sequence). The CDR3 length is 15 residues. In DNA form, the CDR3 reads TGTGCCAGCAGCTCGCAGGGGGATCGAAATCAGCCCCAGCATTTT. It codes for CASSSQGDRNQPQHF.

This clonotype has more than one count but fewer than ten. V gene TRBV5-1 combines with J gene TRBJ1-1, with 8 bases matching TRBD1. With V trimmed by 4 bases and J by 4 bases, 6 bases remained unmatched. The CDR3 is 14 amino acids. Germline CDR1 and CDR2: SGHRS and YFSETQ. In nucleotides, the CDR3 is TGCGCCAGCAGCGGCCAGGGGGCGGGCACTGAAGCTTTCTTT. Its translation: CASSGQGAGTEAFF.